This T cell receptor beta chain was sequenced in a study of T cell clones after liver transplantation. Overall study: Three of eight recipients were HCV-positive; others had non-autoimmune, non-viral indications. The study's findings and limits: Post-transplant time points were not standardized, so conclusions are preliminary.

Thawed unstimulated PBMCs were FACS-sorted by CD3, CD4 and CD8 into two populations. The germline V gene has CDR1 LNHDA and CDR2 SQIVND (reference sequence). CDR3 length: 12 residues. Trimming removed 6 bases from V and 2 bases from J, with 5 bases in between. Only in-frame clones appear in the TCRdb table, and some are missing; sequencing was by immunoSEQ multiplex PCR. The sample holds some 61,000 clones, over 60% seen once. This clone was counted only a few times. Its specificity is unknown. The starting material was CD4+ T cells from blood, obtained at the 22-month timepoint. The clonotype comes from a human patient who received a liver transplant. Part of the T cells may come from the graft donor. The J gene is TRBJ1-5, the V gene TRBV19; TRBD1 is a possible D gene (5 bases). The CDR3 region is CASRGGNQPQHF. The CDR3 bases are TGTGCCAGTAGAGGGGGCAATCAGCCCCAGCATTTT.